This is a list of T cell receptor beta chains from one sample in a study of blood T cell repertoires in COVID-19. Here immunoSEQ multiplex PCR was the method, and the copy in TCRdb shows in-frame clones only, minus some. Of fewer than 50,000 clones detected, approximately 85% appear once; the ten largest clones hold roughly 14%. The sample was peripheral blood. The receptors stem from a human donor in a cohort sampled during active COVID-19. CDR3s include the opening cysteine and the closing phenylalanine or tryptophan. D genes are given only for firm matches. Clone size is stated in some rows and not others, as once, few, many or a class when expanded.

V gene,J gene,D gene,clone size,CDR3 DNA,CDR3 protein
TRBV3-1/TRBV3-2,TRBJ1-3,.,.,TGTGCCAGCAGCCAAGTGAGGAATCCGACTGGAAACACCATATATTTT,CASSQVRNPTGNTIYF
TRBV7-9,TRBJ1-1,TRBD1,.,TGTGCCAGCAGCCTGGACAGGTTTGAAGCTTTCTTT,CASSLDRFEAFF
TRBV5-4,TRBJ1-2,.,few,TGTGCCAGCATATCTATCGGGGAAGGCGGCTTCTATGGCTACACCTTC,CASISIGEGGFYGYTF
TRBV19,TRBJ1-5,.,.,TGTGCCAGTAGTATTGGTAGGGGCCATCAGCCCCAGCATTTT,CASSIGRGHQPQHF
TRBV10-1,TRBJ2-5,TRBD2,.,TGCGCCAGCAGTCCTAGCGGGAACCAAGAGACCCAGTACTTC,CASSPSGNQETQYF
TRBV3-1/TRBV3-2,TRBJ2-3,TRBD2,.,TGTGCCAGCAGCCCGGGACTAGCGGGAGGGTCAGATACGCAGTATTTT,CASSPGLAGGSDTQYF
TRBV6-1,TRBJ2-7,TRBD2,medium-sized,TGTGCCAGCAGTGAAGTCGGTAGCGGGGGGCTTAACTACGAGCAGTACTTC,CASSEVGSGGLNYEQYF
TRBV5-6,TRBJ2-7,.,.,TGTGCCAGCAGCTTTACTACAGGCGCTGGCTACGAGCAGTACTTC,CASSFTTGAGYEQYF
TRBV7-9,TRBJ1-5,.,once,TGTGCCAGCAGCGAGACCGGGACTCTTAATCAGCCCCAGCATTTT,CASSETGTLNQPQHF
TRBV6-2/TRBV6-3,TRBJ2-3,TRBD2,.,TGTGCCAGCAGTCAGGAGCGGGGGGGCCGAGATACGCAGTATTTT,CASSQERGGRDTQYF
TRBV29-1,TRBJ2-3,.,.,TGCAGCGCCTCGAAGAACATAAACACAGATACGCAGTATTTT,CSASKNINTDTQYF
TRBV10-3,TRBJ2-3,.,once,TGTGCCATCAGTGATCCCGGACGGAGGGGCACAGATACGCAGTATTTT,CAISDPGRRGTDTQYF
TRBV6-1,TRBJ1-1,.,.,TGTGCCAGCAGTGAATGGGGCAGGGGTGAAGCTTTCTTT,CASSEWGRGEAFF
TRBV2,TRBJ2-3,.,.,TGTGCCAGCAGGGAGACCCCTTCAGGCACAGATACGCAGTATTTT,CASRETPSGTDTQYF
TRBV29-1,TRBJ1-2,.,.,TGCAGCGTTGAAATTGTAGTTGGAGGTGGCTACACCTTC,CSVEIVVGGGYTF
TRBV5-5,TRBJ1-5,.,few,TGTGCCAGCAGCTATATGTCGGGACTTCAGCCCCAGCATTTT,CASSYMSGLQPQHF
TRBV6-5,TRBJ2-1,TRBD2,once,TGTGCCAGCAAAAGGGTAGCGGGATACTATGAGCAGTTCTTC,CASKRVAGYYEQFF
TRBV12-3/TRBV12-4,TRBJ1-2,.,.,TGTGCCAGCAGTTCCAGGGAAATGAATGGCTACACCTTC,CASSSREMNGYTF
TRBV2,TRBJ2-7,.,.,TGTGCCAGCAGTGGACGACTCGCCGCGGGCGAGCAGTACTTC,CASSGRLAAGEQYF
TRBV5-4,TRBJ1-3,.,.,TGTGCCAGCAGCTTGGGCCCCGGGGGGGGCGGAAACACCATATATTTT,CASSLGPGGGGNTIYF
TRBV30,TRBJ2-7,.,.,TGTGCCTGGAGCCAGACCAGGGTTACGGCCGAGCAGTACTTC,CAWSQTRVTAEQYF
TRBV27,TRBJ1-1,TRBD1,once,TGTGCCAGCAGTTCCCCTGGACAGGGGGCAGAGACTGAAGCTTTCTTT,CASSSPGQGAETEAFF
TRBV11-2,TRBJ2-2,TRBD1,.,TGTGCCAGCAGCTCATCCGGGACAGGACCCGGGGAGCTGTTTTTT,CASSSSGTGPGELFF
TRBV4-2,TRBJ2-3,.,.,TGTGCCAGCAGCCAAGGAGACGTGGGGCTCACAGATACGCAGTATTTT,CASSQGDVGLTDTQYF
TRBV5-3,TRBJ2-7,TRBD1,.,TGTGCCAGAAGCTCCGGGACAGCCTCCTACGAGCAGTACTTC,CARSSGTASYEQYF
TRBV12-5,TRBJ2-3,TRBD2,.,TGTGCTAGTGCACCTAGCGGTGCAGATACGCAGTATTTT,CASAPSGADTQYF